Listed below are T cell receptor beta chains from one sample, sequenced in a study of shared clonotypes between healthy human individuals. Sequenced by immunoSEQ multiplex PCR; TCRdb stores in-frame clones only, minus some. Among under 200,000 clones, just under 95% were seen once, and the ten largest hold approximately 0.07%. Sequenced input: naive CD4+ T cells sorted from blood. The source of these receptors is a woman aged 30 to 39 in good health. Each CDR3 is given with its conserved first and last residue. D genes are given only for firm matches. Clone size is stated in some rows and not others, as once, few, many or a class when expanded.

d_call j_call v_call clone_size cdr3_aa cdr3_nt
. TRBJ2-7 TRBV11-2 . CASRRTASGEQYF TGTGCCAGCAGAAGGACAGCCTCGGGTGAGCAGTACTTC
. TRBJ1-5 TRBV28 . CASSSGDTGNQPQHF TGTGCCAGCAGTTCCGGAGACACTGGCAATCAGCCCCAGCATTTT
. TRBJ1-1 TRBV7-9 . CASSTIGTGNEAFF TGTGCCAGCAGCACTATCGGGACGGGGAATGAAGCTTTCTTT
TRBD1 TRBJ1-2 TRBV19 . CASATGGAYYGYTF TGTGCCAGCGCTACAGGGGGCGCGTACTATGGCTACACCTTC
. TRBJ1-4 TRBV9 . CASSSQLGELFF TGTGCCAGCAGCTCCCAATTGGGGGAACTGTTTTTT
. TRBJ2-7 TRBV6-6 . CASREDEAFSYEQYF TGTGCCAGCAGGGAGGACGAGGCCTTTTCCTACGAGCAGTACTTC
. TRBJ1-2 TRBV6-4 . CASRLGGTDYGYTF TGTGCCAGCAGGCTTGGCGGGACGGACTATGGCTACACCTTC
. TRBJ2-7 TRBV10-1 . CASSESLTSSYEQYF TGCGCCAGCAGTGAGTCGCTGACTTCCTCCTACGAGCAGTACTTC
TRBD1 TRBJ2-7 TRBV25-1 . CASSVGGTGDSYEQYF TGTGCCAGCAGTGTCGGCGGGACAGGGGACTCCTACGAGCAGTACTTC
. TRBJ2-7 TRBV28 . CASSLPPPYYEQYF TGTGCCAGCAGTTTGCCCCCCCCTTACTACGAGCAGTACTTC
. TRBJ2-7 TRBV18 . CASSPSDAYEQYF TGTGCCAGCTCACCATCGGACGCTTACGAGCAGTACTTC
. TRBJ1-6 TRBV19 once CASSPMGQGKSSPLHF TGTGCCAGTAGTCCAATGGGGCAGGGGAAGAGTTCACCCCTCCACTTT
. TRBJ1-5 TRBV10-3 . CAISEVSNQPQHF TGTGCCATCAGTGAAGTAAGCAATCAGCCCCAGCATTTT
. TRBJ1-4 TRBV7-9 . CASSLVAPSTTNEKLFF TGTGCCAGCAGCTTAGTAGCACCCTCAACAACTAATGAAAAACTGTTTTTT
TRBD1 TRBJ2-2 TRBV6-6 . CASTRQGAGNTGELFF TGTGCCAGCACTCGACAGGGAGCAGGGAACACCGGGGAGCTGTTTTTT
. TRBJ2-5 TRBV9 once CASKGPIQETQYF TGTGCCAGCAAGGGACCTATCCAAGAGACCCAGTACTTC
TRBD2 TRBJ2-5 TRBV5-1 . CASSPTSGSRQETQYF TGCGCCAGCAGCCCGACTAGCGGGAGTCGGCAAGAGACCCAGTACTTC
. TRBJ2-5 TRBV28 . CASTPGSTGRETQYF TGTGCCAGCACCCCGGGATCGACAGGCCGAGAGACCCAGTACTTC
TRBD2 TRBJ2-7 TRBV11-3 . CASSPGGSSYEQYF TGTGCCAGCAGCCCGGGGGGGTCCTCCTACGAGCAGTACTTC
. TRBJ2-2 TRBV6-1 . CASSLLSSGELFF TGTGCCAGCAGCCTTCTAAGTTCCGGGGAGCTGTTTTTT
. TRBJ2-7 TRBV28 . CASSLQDLSYEQYF TGTGCCAGCAGTTTACAGGACCTCTCCTACGAGCAGTACTTC
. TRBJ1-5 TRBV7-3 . CASSLTGDSNQPQHF TGTGCCAGCAGCTTGACAGGAGATAGCAATCAGCCCCAGCATTTT
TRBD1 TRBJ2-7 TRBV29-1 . CSVAHSYRGYEQYF TGCAGCGTTGCCCACTCGTACAGGGGATACGAGCAGTACTTC
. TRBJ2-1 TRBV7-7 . CASSLGTGLYNEQFF TGTGCCAGCAGCTTAGGTACGGGCCTCTACAATGAGCAGTTCTTC
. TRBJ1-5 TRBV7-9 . CASSLGGRSNQPQHF TGTGCCAGCAGCTTAGGGGGCAGGAGCAATCAGCCCCAGCATTTT
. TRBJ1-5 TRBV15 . CATSRSTQPQHF TGTGCCACCAGCAGGAGTACTCAGCCCCAGCATTTT
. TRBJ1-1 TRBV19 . CASSIDLRPRLTEAFF TGTGCCAGTAGTATAGATCTCAGACCTCGGTTGACTGAAGCTTTCTTT